This T cell receptor beta chain was sequenced during a study of blood T cell repertoires in COVID-19 (dated by TCRdb to 2018 to 2021). Turning to the overall study: The collaborator samples originated in the United States, Italy and Spain and spanned the acute and convalescent phases of COVID-19. A de-identified subject ID, COVID-19 status, age in years and sex were almost always included in the sample metadata. The material from the prospective study consisted of cDNA or gDNA derived from T cells, B-cell-depleted T cells, or PBMCs. The repertoires were made available in a free public database intended to serve as a resource for research on the immune response to SARS-CoV-2. Where HLA class I and class II types were available, the types were taken from metadata supplied by the sample provider, not from assay-based typing. The samples were drawn from two sources: the first 160 participants of the ongoing ImmuneRACE study, and 1,254 subjects contributed by 6 global collaborators. Subjects who had been exposed to COVID-19, were actively infected with it, or had recovered from it provided the deeply sampled blood TCRbeta repertoires that made up the dataset. The study at large found these results: How much clinical and demographic metadata was included differed by source and by participant, and the metadata was provided uncurated.

A second Seattle source provided samples from volunteer blood donors who had recovered from COVID-19. Collaborating institutions collected whole blood in K2EDTA tubes following their own protocols. For TCRbeta analysis, collaborators shipped samples as frozen whole blood, isolated PBMCs, or DNA extracted from either of those sample types. TCRbeta CDR3 regions were amplified from genomic DNA by means of the immunoSEQ Assay, a bias-controlled multiplex PCR. The study's own analysis went as follows. Within the assay, amplification of reference gene primers was used to estimate how many nucleated cells each sample contained. To quantify the absolute abundance of each unique TCRbeta CDR3 rearrangement, sequence reads were collapsed and filtered. For each sample, productive Simpson clonality was calculated by taking the square root of Simpson's diversity index across productive rearrangements. TCRdb mirrors the immuneACCESS table, restricted to in-frame sequences. Some clones are absent from its copies; in checked studies, under half trace to an unresolved V gene, and the reason for the others is unknown. The DNA gave D and trimming, while V, J and clone size come from that table. Counted in this sample were around 250,000 clones; approximately 83% of them appeared once. Roughly 1.9% of the sample comes from the top ten.

From cysteine to phenylalanine, the CDR3 is 15 amino acids long. The sequence is cut down to CDR3 DNA, 45 bases in frame from base 1. The germline V and J ends show losses of 5 bases and 5 bases respectively, and no gene match explains 7 bases of the junction. CDR1 is given as LNHDA and CDR2 as SQIVND, both from the germline V gene (reference sequence). Details on this clone: Its antigen is not yet known. No base quality information exists; no much larger clone differs at one position.

The sample was peripheral blood. This sequence originates from a man younger than 40 who had recovered from COVID-19. The chain was built from TRBV19 and TRBJ2-3; TRBD2 agrees with 10 junctional bases. The sequenced DNA is TGTGCCAGTAGTGGAAAGCGGGGGGGCAAAGATACGCAGTATTTT. Translation gives CASSGKRGGKDTQYF.